This T cell receptor (beta chain) was captured by sequencing in a study of blood T cell repertoires in COVID-19. Study at large: T cells, B-cell-depleted T cells, or PBMCs supplied cDNA or gDNA.

V gave up 7 bases and J gave up 3 bases; unmatched junction bases: 2. Germline values: CDR1 SQVTM, CDR2 ANQGSEA. The CDR3 covers 12 residues. Here immunoSEQ multiplex PCR was the method, and the copy in TCRdb shows in-frame clones only, minus some. The sample includes some 110,000 clones, 70% to 90% of them seen just once. Source material: peripheral blood. The chain employs TRBV29-1 and TRBJ1-4; the match to TRBD1 covers 7 bases. This clonotype was obtained from a man aged 35 to 55 with acute or convalescent COVID-19. CDR3 nucleotides: TGCAGCGCCCAGGGGGCTAATGAAAAACTGTTTTTT. This encodes CSAQGANEKLFF.